Described below is a single T cell receptor (beta chain) sequence and its context. This table comes from immunoSEQ multiplex PCR, and its TCRdb copy is limited to in-frame clones, with some not included. The sample holds under 450,000 clones, 80% to 95% seen once. The V gene end was trimmed by 3 bases and the J gene end by 5 bases; junction bases not matched to a gene: 5. CDR3 length equals 15 residues. CDR1 SGHNT and CDR2 YYREEE come from the germline V gene (reference sequence). The data stem from a study of control samples from healthy donors and cancer patients. The gene calls are TRBV5-4 and TRBJ2-5; 12 positions match TRBD2. Sequencing was done on a sample of PBMCs. The TCR originated in a man aged 35 to 55 with head and neck cancer. The CDR3 here is CASSYLAGGLETQYF. Written as DNA, the CDR3 is TGTGCCAGCAGCTACCTAGCGGGGGGGCTCGAGACCCAGTACTTC.